This T cell receptor beta chain was recovered during a study of monozygotic twins with inflammatory bowel disease. cDNA synthesis was performed in eight separate reactions for each sample. TCRalpha along with TCRbeta cDNA was subjected to two nested PCRs lasting 16 and 9 cycles. TCRdb processed the 5' RACE reads again and assigns one entry to each CDR3 protein, with no DNA. The sample totals more than 300,000 distinct CDR3 sequences. CDR3 size: 18 residues. Germline V CDR1 and CDR2: KGHSH, LQKENI. Sample: blood. The chain employs TRBV18 and TRBJ2-3; as DNA is missing, the TRBD1 call by TCRdb cannot be tested. The sequence was collected from a human donor with ulcerative colitis or Crohn's disease, or a healthy co-twin of an affected twin (not recorded which). The CDR3: CASSPSMDSGLRTDTQYF. Drawing the rest from reference TRBV18 and TRBJ2-3, the complete variable domain is NAGVMQNPRHLVRRRGQEARLRCSPMKGHSHVYWYRQLPEEGLKFMVYLQKENIIDESGMPKERFSAEFPKEGPSILRIQQVVRGDSAAYFCASSPSMDSGLRTDTQYFGPGTRLTVL.